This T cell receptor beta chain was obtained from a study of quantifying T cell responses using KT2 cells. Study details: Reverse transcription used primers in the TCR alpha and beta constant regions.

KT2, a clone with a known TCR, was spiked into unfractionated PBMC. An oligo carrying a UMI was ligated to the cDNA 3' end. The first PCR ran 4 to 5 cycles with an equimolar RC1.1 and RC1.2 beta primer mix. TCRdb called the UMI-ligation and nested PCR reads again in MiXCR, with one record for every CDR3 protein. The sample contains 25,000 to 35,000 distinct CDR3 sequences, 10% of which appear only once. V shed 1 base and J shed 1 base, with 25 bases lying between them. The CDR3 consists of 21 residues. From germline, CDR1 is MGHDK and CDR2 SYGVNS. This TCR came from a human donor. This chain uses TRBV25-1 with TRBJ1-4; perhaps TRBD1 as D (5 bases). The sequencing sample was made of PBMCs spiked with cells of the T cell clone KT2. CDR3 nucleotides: TGTGCCAGCAGTGAATTGACCATGGGGGGAAAAAGGCTGAGAACTAATGAAAAACTGTTTTTT. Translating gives CASSELTMGGKRLRTNEKLFF.